What follows describes a single T cell receptor (beta chain). Its cognate antigen is unknown. With 60 Vbeta and 13 Jbeta primers, the PCR was carried out. Libraries were prepared by immunoSEQ multiplex PCR; TCRdb keeps only in-frame clonotypes and omits some of them. The sample has some 140,000 clones, approximately 79% seen once. These data belong to a study of cytomegalovirus exposure and HLA in healthy donors. Study-level results: Analysis was performed later, and it showed HLA-associated TCR beta chains to be more clonally expanded than equally common others.

This clonotype originated in a male donor in good health and CMV-seronegative. Sequenced input: PBMCs.

CDR3 in amino acids: CASSGRTGLVTEAFF. CDR3 DNA: TGTGCCAGCAGCGGGAGGACAGGGTTGGTCACTGAAGCTTTCTTT. The chain uses TRBV5-4 and TRBJ1-1, with TRBD1 identical over 8 bases. Germline-derived CDR1 and CDR2 are SGHNT and YYREEE (reference sequence). The CDR3 runs to 15 residues. V lost 4 bases to trimming and J lost 4 bases; unmatched junction nucleotides: 9.